The present TCR beta chain was sequenced within a study of shared clonotypes between healthy human individuals. Notes on the study in general: Despite large depth, rarefaction showed incomplete sorted-subset sequencing.

In the naive CD8 group, cells lacked CD45RO and were positively selected for CCR7, so terminally differentiated effector memory CD45RA+ cells were left out. Caucasian adults residing in Nashville, Tennessee made up all the donors. Points on this clone: Its matching antigen is unknown.

The CDR3 runs 17 residues. V was trimmed by 6 bases and J by 8 bases, leaving 26 bases between them. Germline CDR1 SNHLY, CDR2 FYNNEI. A deep-level run was used for the assay. Sequenced by immunoSEQ multiplex PCR; TCRdb stores in-frame clones only, minus some. The sample holds around 2,000,000 clones, approximately 94% seen once. The chain carries TRBV2 and TRBJ2-1; maybe TRBD2 (7 bases). The specimen was naive CD8+ T cells from PBMCs. The receptor's source is a man aged 18 to 30 in good health. Some clones in this sample may be carry-over from other donors' samples. The CDR3 DNA reads as TGTGCCAGCAGGAGGGGGGGTGCGGGCGTACTGAATGATGAGCAGTTCTTC. It encodes CASRRGGAGVLNDEQFF. Filled out from reference TRBV2 and TRBJ2-1, the complete variable domain reads EPEVTQTPSHQVTQMGQEVILRCVPISNHLYFYWYRQILGQKVEFLVSFYNNEISEKSEIFDDQFSVERPDGSNFTLKIRSTKLEDSAMYFCASRRGGAGVLNDEQFFGPGTRLTVL.